A single sample gave rise to the 11 T cell receptor beta chains below, sequenced in a study of control samples from healthy donors and cancer patients. Sequencing used immunoSEQ multiplex PCR; TCRdb keeps in-frame clones, though not all of them. The table has 150,000 to 200,000 clones, roughly 88% seen once; the top ten hold approximately 4.9%. Sequencing was performed on blood. These receptors came from a woman aged 30 to 39 in good health.

This clone was seen only once. The chain couples TRBV27 to TRBJ2-7; TRBD2 agrees at 7 bases. The CDR3 is made up of 11 amino acids. The trim removed 5 bases at V and 6 bases at J, leaving 1 base unmatched. Germline V CDR1 and CDR2: MNHEY, SMNVEV (reference sequence). In nucleotides, the CDR3 is TGTGCCAGCAGTGGGGGGGTCGAGCAGTACTTC. This encodes CASSGGVEQYF.

The V and J genes are TRBV7-8 and TRBJ2-7; D remains ambiguous. CDR1 is SGHVS and CDR2 is FQNEAQ in the germline V gene. The CDR3 contains 13 residues. V was pared by 1 base and J by 3 bases, with 7 bases between. CDR3 in DNA: TGTGCCAGCAGCTTAGGGCGCAGCTACGAGCAGTACGTC. Protein product: CASSLGRSYEQYV.

The V and J genes are TRBV11-2 and TRBJ1-2; 7 nucleotides agree with TRBD1. Losses at the gene ends were 1 base for V and 7 bases for J; bases not matched to a gene: 12. The germline V gene has CDR1 SGHAT and CDR2 FQNNGV. The CDR3 is made up of 16 amino acids. CDR3 region: CASSLVNRDSGFGYTF. For the CDR3, the DNA is TGTGCCAGCAGCTTAGTCAACCGGGACAGCGGATTTGGCTACACCTTC.

The rearrangement links TRBV27 to TRBJ2-1; 9 bases fit TRBD2. The CDR3 runs 16 residues. The V and J ends lost 3 bases and 5 bases, in that order; junction bases with no gene match: 8. Germline CDR1 is MNHEY and CDR2 is SMNVEV (reference sequence). DNA of the CDR3: TGTGCCAGCAGTTTTTTGGCTAGCGGGAAGGACAATGAGCAGTTCTTC. Translating gives CASSFLASGKDNEQFF.

This chain uses TRBV19 with TRBJ1-1; D perhaps matches TRBD1 (5 bases). With 8 bases removed from V and 2 bases from J, the gap between germline ends came to 12 bases. The CDR3 extends over 13 amino acids. CDR1 and CDR2 from the germline V gene are LNHDA and SQIVND (reference sequence). CDR3 sequence: CASRGGTNTEAFF. CDR3 bases: TGTGCCAGTCGGGGAGGGACTAACACTGAAGCTTTCTTT.

The gene calls are TRBV6-5 and TRBJ1-6; 7 nucleotides align to TRBD1. The CDR3 extends over 13 amino acids. Germline V gives CDR1 MNHEY, CDR2 SVGAGI. Trimming at V came to 2 bases and at J to 11 bases, leaving 3 bases not matched to a gene. CDR3: CASSYRGQTPLHF. CDR3 sequence (DNA): TGTGCCAGCAGTTACAGGGGACAGACACCCCTCCACTTT.

The genes are TRBV9 and TRBJ1-2, with a possible D match to TRBD1 (6 bases). This CDR3 is built from 16 residues. V lost 3 bases, J lost 4 bases, and 19 bases lay in between. The germline gives CDR1 SGDLS, CDR2 YYNGEE. The CDR3, as DNA: TGTGCCAGCAGCGGAGTCGGGACAATCAGAACCTATGGCTACACCTTC. This encodes CASSGVGTIRTYGYTF.

This chain links TRBV7-9 with TRBJ2-2, with 8 bases fitting TRBD1. In germline, CDR1 is SEHNR, CDR2 FQNEAQ (reference sequence). CDR3 size: 16 residues. The V and J ends lost 5 bases and 7 bases, in that order; junction bases with no gene match: 12. The CDR3 coding sequence is TGTGCCAGCAGCCCGCAAGGGACAGGATTAATCGGGGAGCTGTTTTTT. This codes for CASSPQGTGLIGELFF.

The chain recombines TRBV27 with TRBJ1-2; D call uncertain. Trimming removed 0 bases from V and 4 bases from J, with 12 bases in between. The CDR3 spans 15 residues. CDR1 is MNHEY and CDR2 is SMNVEV in the germline V gene (reference sequence). The CDR3 nucleotides are TGTGCCAGCAGTTTATCCGGGAGGGCTTTCTATGGCTACACCTTC. Amino acid sequence: CASSLSGRAFYGYTF.

This sequence joins TRBV6-5 and TRBJ2-5; D uncertain. The CDR3 runs 13 residues. With 5 bases removed from V and 4 bases from J, the gap between germline ends came to 11 bases. The germline gives CDR1 MNHEY, CDR2 SVGAGI. CDR3 sequence reads: CASSKPPTETQYF. CDR3 nucleotides: TGTGCCAGCAGTAAACCTCCCACAGAGACCCAGTACTTC.

The rearrangement joins TRBV2 to TRBJ2-5; D call uncertain. This CDR3 has 14 amino acids. V was pared by 2 bases and J by 5 bases, with 12 bases between. Germline V CDR1 and CDR2: SNHLY, FYNNEI. CDR3 region: CASSETRPRETQYF. CDR3 bases: TGTGCCAGCAGTGAAACACGACCAAGGGAGACCCAGTACTTC.